These T cell receptor beta chains were read from a single sample in a study of CD8 T cells in ankylosing spondylitis. One entry per CDR3 protein results from TCRdb running MiXCR on the 5' RACE reads. The sample includes 250,000 to 300,000 distinct CDR3 sequences, around 20% of them seen just once. Sequenced sample: blood, either unsorted or a sorted T cell fraction (not recorded which). All receptors come from a male donor with ankylosing spondylitis or in good health (not recorded which). Both conserved end residues are part of each CDR3. A D gene is named only where the DNA matches it firmly. Size tells how often a clone was seen (once, few, many) or the class of an expanded clone, and some rows leave it out.

size	J	V	D	DNA	CDR3
many	TRBJ2-2	TRBV5-1	NA	TGCGCCAGCAGCATTGGGGGTGCCACCGGGGAGCTGTTTTTT	CASSIGGATGELFF
NA	TRBJ1-5	TRBV10-3	NA	TGTGCCATCAGTGAGATTCTAGGGGGTAGTCAGCCCCAGCATTTT	CAISEILGGSQPQHF
few	TRBJ2-1	TRBV21-1	NA	TGTGCCAGCAGCAACCGAAGGGGTCAATCCTACAATGAGCAGTTCTTC	CASSNRRGQSYNEQFF
NA	TRBJ1-3	TRBV3-1	TRBD1	TGTGCCAGCAGCAGGGACAGGGTCTCTGGAAACACCATATATTTT	CASSRDRVSGNTIYF
few	TRBJ2-1	TRBV5-1	NA	TGCGCCAGCAGCCTTTCTACCCTAATAACCGGGGTTGATGAGCAGTTCTTC	CASSLSTLITGVDEQFF
few	TRBJ2-1	TRBV7-8	NA	TGTGCCAGCAGGGGGGGAAGTGAGCAGTTCTTC	CASRGGSEQFF
many	TRBJ2-1	TRBV20-1	TRBD2	TGCAGTGCTGCAGATAGCGGGGGGGCCGAGCAGTTCTTC	CSAADSGGAEQFF
many	TRBJ2-1	TRBV5-1	NA	TGCGCCAGCAGCCTCAGCGGTGACTCCTACAATGAGCAGTTCTTC	CASSLSGDSYNEQFF
few	TRBJ2-2	TRBV29-1	NA	TGCAGCGTTGAGAAGAATAGGGAGCTGTTTTTT	CSVEKNRELFF
once	TRBJ2-4	TRBV25-1	NA	TGTGCCAGCAGTGCCACGGGGGTCGCCAAAAACATTCAGTACTTC	CASSATGVAKNIQYF
NA	TRBJ2-2	TRBV6-2/TRBV6-3	NA	TGTGCCAGCCCGGAGACGCTGTTTTTT	CASPETLFF
NA	TRBJ2-3	TRBV10-1	NA	TGCGCCAGCAGTGACCTCCTAGGGAGCGACGCAGATACGCAGTATTTT	CASSDLLGSDADTQYF
few	TRBJ2-1	TRBV24-1	NA	TGTGCCACCAGTGATTCAAACAGGGCTCATGAGCAGTTCTTC	CATSDSNRAHEQFF
NA	TRBJ1-1	TRBV7-8	NA	TGTGCCAGCAGCTTAGCCTCCGGGACGGGATCGAGAGAAGCTTTCTTT	CASSLASGTGSREAFF
NA	TRBJ2-1	TRBV27	TRBD1	TGTGCCAGCAGTCTCCGGGACAGGGGGCTGGGTGAGCAGTTCTTC	CASSLRDRGLGEQFF
once	TRBJ2-1	TRBV7-3	TRBD1	TGTGCCAGCAGCCAAGCCGGGACAGACTACAATGAGCAGTTCTTC	CASSQAGTDYNEQFF
few	TRBJ2-2	TRBV19	NA	TGTGCCAGTAGTATAGTACTACCCACCGGGGAGCTGTTTTTT	CASSIVLPTGELFF
NA	TRBJ2-1	TRBV20-1	NA	TGCAGTGCTAGAGATTTTAAGGGGAATGAGCAGTTCTTC	CSARDFKGNEQFF
many	TRBJ1-1	TRBV5-5	NA	TGTGCCAGCAGCTGGGACACTGAAGCTTTCTTT	CASSWDTEAFF
few	TRBJ2-1	TRBV20-1	NA	TGCAGTGCCGAGGGGGGTAGGGCTGAGCAGTTCTTC	CSAEGGRAEQFF
few	TRBJ1-5	TRBV6-1	NA	TGTGCCAGCAGTCAGGTCGAGGGACAGCCCCAGCATTTT	CASSQVEGQPQHF
many	TRBJ1-5	TRBV15	NA	TGTGCCACCAGCAGAGCCGTGGGGGTTAGCAATCAGCCCCAGCATTTT	CATSRAVGVSNQPQHF
many	TRBJ2-3	TRBV5-1	TRBD1	TGCGCCAGCAGCCAGAGACAGGGGACAGATACGCAGTATTTT	CASSQRQGTDTQYF
NA	TRBJ1-1	TRBV30	TRBD1	TGTGCCTGCCCAAGAAACAGGGGAAGGACTGAAGCTTTCTTT	CACPRNRGRTEAFF
few	TRBJ1-1	TRBV6-1	TRBD1	TGTGCCAGCACTCGGGACAGGAAAGCTTTCTTT	CASTRDRKAFF
NA	TRBJ2-1	TRBV6-1	TRBD1	TGTGCCAGCAGGAGACAGGGAGCACGCTCCTACAATGAGCAGTTCTTC	CASRRQGARSYNEQFF
once	TRBJ2-1	TRBV9	TRBD1	TGTGTCAGCAGCGTAGTCCCAACTACGGGACAGGGAAACAATGAGCAGTTCTTC	CVSSVVPTTGQGNNEQFF
many	TRBJ2-2	TRBV12-3/TRBV12-4	NA	TGTGCCAGCAGTTTAGCGCTAGGGACAGGGGAGCTGTTTTTT	CASSLALGTGELFF